This T cell receptor beta chain was retrieved from a study of shared clonotypes between healthy human individuals. At a deep level, the assay was run. Authors' analysis steps: From ImmunoSEQ came sequences covering only the junction and carrying no quality scores, so filtering differed. Sequencing was performed with immunoSEQ multiplex PCR; in TCRdb, only in-frame clones are kept and a portion is missing. From that table come the V and J calls and clone size; the DNA was used to work out D and trimming. The profile shows 2,500,000 or so clones, 93% of them singletons. The CDR3 runs to 15 residues. Germline V lookup: CDR1 GTSNPN, CDR2 SVGIG (reference sequence). Between the trimmed V and J ends, which lost 8 bases and 2 bases, there was a span of 18 bases.

The TCR originated in a man between 18 and 29 years old in good health. Some clones in this sample may be carry-over from other donors' samples. Sequenced material: naive CD4+ T cells from PBMCs. The subset was: CD45RA+ positively selected. The chain carries TRBV30 and TRBJ2-2; weak D call: TRBD2 (7 bases). The CDR3 DNA reads as TGTGCCGGGGGAGCCGGGGGGCGAAACACCGGGGAGCTGTTTTTT. Residues: CAGGAGGRNTGELFF.